This T cell receptor (beta chain) comes out of a study of T cells after yellow fever vaccination. The CDR3 has 15 amino acids. Germline V CDR1 and CDR2: DFQATT, SNEGSKA (reference sequence). The V gene end was trimmed by 4 bases and the J gene end by 7 bases; junction bases not matched to a gene: 12. TCRdb reprocessed the 5' RACE reads with MiXCR, giving one entry per CDR3 protein. Among around 320,000 distinct CDR3 sequences listed, over 8.5% were seen once. The material was CD4+ T cells sorted from PBMCs, obtained 45 days after the yellow fever booster vaccination. This clonotype was obtained from a man younger than 35 who received the YFV17D yellow fever vaccine. This chain connects TRBV20-1 to TRBJ2-4, with 8 bases identical to TRBD2. DNA of the CDR3: TGCAGTGCTAATCAGCGGGGGATAACCGGGAACATTCAGTACTTC. Translating gives CSANQRGITGNIQYF.